The present TCR beta chain was sequenced within a study of blood T cell repertoires in COVID-19. Study-wide background: Italy, Spain and the United States were the sources of the convalescent and acute COVID-19 samples.

Profiled with immunoSEQ multiplex PCR; TCRdb holds only in-frame clones, not every one. This table holds some 69,000 clones, around 90% found once. CDR1 SGHTA and CDR2 FQGNSA come from the germline V gene. The CDR3 is 15 amino acids. The V gene end was trimmed by 6 bases and the J gene end by 2 bases; junction bases not matched to a gene: 6. V and J are TRBV7-2 and TRBJ2-7, with TRBD2 matching 11 bases. The sequenced material came from peripheral blood. The TCR originated in a man aged 50-60 years with COVID-19, enrolled during active disease. CDR3 sequence: CASSNPGLAAYEQYF. CDR3 DNA: TGTGCCAGCAGTAACCCGGGACTAGCGGCCTACGAGCAGTACTTC.